This T cell receptor beta chain derives from a study of beta chain features in type 1 diabetes. This CDR3 region has 16 residues. The junction had 10 bases not matched to a gene; V was cut back by 4 bases and J by 2 bases. Germline CDR1 reads MDHEN; CDR2 reads SYDVKM. Expressed TCRB transcripts were sequenced, since all the RNA that had been isolated was reverse transcribed. Clones were sequenced by immunoSEQ multiplex PCR, and TCRdb holds only the in-frame ones, with some missing. The table lists 900,000 or so clones, about a sixth of them singletons. The rearrangement joins TRBV28 to TRBJ2-5; 7 bases are shared with TRBD1. The sequence was obtained from a woman under 30 in good health. The sample was naive CD4+ T cells from blood. The CDR3 protein is CASSSPGGTKQETQYF. DNA for the CDR3: TGTGCCAGCAGTTCCCCAGGGGGTACCAAACAAGAGACCCAGTACTTC.